This T cell receptor beta chain was sequenced during a study of Ad26.COV2.S vaccination and SARS-CoV-2 variants. About the research overall: The vaccine Ad26.COV2.S was put into the muscle once, or twice with 56 days between. Study outcomes and limitations: Vaccinated and placebo-treated recipients had similar non-spike TCR breadth. Vaccine recipients had higher spike-specific TCR breadth than placebo recipients.

Clones were sequenced by immunoSEQ multiplex PCR, and TCRdb holds only the in-frame ones, with some missing. The sample shows about 350,000 clones, approximately 90% of them seen only once. Treatment defined: around 19 received Ad26.COV2.S at low or high dose, single or two shots; about 5 received placebo; per-sample allocation not given. At day 63 after the first vaccine or placebo injection, samples were drawn. In the vaccine, an Ad26 vector expressed the SARS-CoV-2 spike of the Wuhan strain. About this clone: The antigen remains unidentified.

The sequence was collected from a person aged 18 to 59 who received the Ad26.COV2.S COVID-19 vaccine or a placebo. The sample was peripheral blood, taken in a trial of Ad26.COV2.S vaccine versus placebo.

The CDR3 sequence: CASSRSSGSRDEQFF. DNA of the CDR3: TGTGCCAGCAGCCGATCTAGCGGGAGTAGGGATGAGCAGTTCTTC. The rearrangement uses TRBV2 and TRBJ2-1; TRBD2 aligns across 10 bases. The V gene's germline CDR1 is SNHLY and CDR2 FYNNEI. Losses at the gene ends were 6 bases for V and 8 bases for J; bases not matched to a gene: 10. This CDR3 has 15 residues.